This T cell receptor beta chain stems from a study of breast tumors, draining lymph nodes, adjacent tissues. MiXCR, applied by TCRdb to the multiplex PCR reads, yields one record per CDR3 protein. The table lists about 180,000 distinct CDR3 sequences, approximately 30% of them singletons, with roughly 4.5% in the top ten. Germline V gives CDR1 SGHNT, CDR2 YYREEE (reference sequence). The CDR3 loop spans 15 amino acids. V shed 3 bases and J 5 bases; nucleotides not matched to a gene: 6. In the case of this clonotype: The antigen is unknown.

The lymph nodes were axillary draining lymph nodes from breast cancer patients. Points from the study as a whole: Findings are consistent with lymph node origin and intratumoral expansion of most tumor T cells.

This receptor was obtained from a female donor with breast cancer. Some clones in this sample may be carry-over from other donors' samples. The gene calls are TRBV5-4 and TRBJ1-1, with 11 bases that match TRBD1. Specimen: axillary lymph node tissue. Here the CDR3 DNA reads TGTGCCAGCAGCTCGGGGGGGACAGGGGGGACTGAAGCTTTCTTT. Translation gives CASSSGGTGGTEAFF.